This TCR beta chain was recorded in a study of cytotoxic CD8 clonotypes in ibrutinib-treated CLL. Study-wide results and limits: A difference in sampling times existed between sustained-remission and progressing patients. In comparison with age-matched healthy donors, baseline clonality was higher and tracked circulating CD8+ T-cell counts.

Method: immunoSEQ multiplex PCR; TCRdb's copy keeps in-frame clones and lacks some. The table has under 300,000 clones, roughly three quarters seen once. On this clone: The antigen is undetermined.

Looked up from germline, CDR1 is MNHEY and CDR2 is SVGAGI. The CDR3 is 13 residues long. The trim removed 5 bases at V and 2 bases at J, leaving 2 bases unmatched. This chain connects TRBV6-5 to TRBJ1-2; 7 bases are shared with TRBD1. This clonotype originated in a human donor with chronic lymphocytic leukemia. This material consisted of PBMCs, taken at disease progression, from a patient treated with ibrutinib. CDR3 loop: CASSPRGNYGYTF. As DNA, the CDR3 is TGTGCCAGCAGTCCCAGGGGGAACTATGGCTACACCTTC.